Listed below are T cell receptor beta chains from one sample, sequenced in a study of cytomegalovirus exposure and HLA in healthy donors. Using immunoSEQ multiplex PCR, the repertoire was profiled, and TCRdb retains in-frame clones only, with some absent. The table lists around 190,000 clones, 86% of them singletons. Sample: PBMCs. Receptor source: a woman under 30 in good health and CMV-seronegative. The CDR3 runs from the conserved cysteine through the conserved F or W. A D gene is named only where the DNA matches it firmly.

D gene,V gene,J gene,CDR3 length,CDR3 DNA,CDR3 protein
.,TRBV4-1,TRBJ2-7,15,TGCGCCAGCAACGTATTCCTAGGCAAAAGTGGCGAGCAGTACTTC,CASNVFLGKSGEQYF
.,TRBV9,TRBJ1-4,14,TGTGCCAGCAGCGTAGAAGGGAGCGGTGAAAAACTGTTTTTT,CASSVEGSGEKLFF
TRBD1,TRBV5-1,TRBJ1-1,15,TGCGCCAGCAGCGTAAGACAGGGAGGAGGGACTGAAGCTTTCTTT,CASSVRQGGGTEAFF
TRBD2,TRBV14,TRBJ2-1,18,TGTGCCAGCAGCCAAGAACTCCCCGGGAGGGCCGGGATTAATGAGCAGTTCTTC,CASSQELPGRAGINEQFF
TRBD1,TRBV18,TRBJ1-4,15,TGTGCCAGCTCACCATCGACAGGGGGCAATGAAAAACTGTTTTTT,CASSPSTGGNEKLFF
TRBD1,TRBV5-1,TRBJ2-1,16,TGCGCCAGCAGCTTAAGGACAGGAATCACCTACAATGAGCAGTTCTTC,CASSLRTGITYNEQFF
TRBD1,TRBV6-4,TRBJ1-5,14,TGTGCCAGCAGTATGGAGGGGGCGAATCAGCCCCAGCATTTT,CASSMEGANQPQHF
.,TRBV6-6,TRBJ1-2,13,TGTGCCACCTTGCGAGGGCGGGGGGCTAGCTACACCTTC,CATLRGRGASYTF
TRBD2,TRBV6-1,TRBJ2-2,15,TGTGCCAGCAGTGAACTAGCGGGAGGCACCGGGGAGCTGTTTTTT,CASSELAGGTGELFF
.,TRBV11-2,TRBJ1-1,13,TGTGCCAGCAGCCCAAGGACAGCCTTTGAAGCTTTCTTT,CASSPRTAFEAFF
.,TRBV10-3,TRBJ2-1,14,TGTGCCATCGCCACTTTACTGGGGAGAGATGAGCAGTTCTTC,CAIATLLGRDEQFF
TRBD1,TRBV7-8,TRBJ1-5,19,TGTGCCAGCAGCCACGGACAGGGGACCTCCAGATTAAGCAATCAGCCCCAGCATTTT,CASSHGQGTSRLSNQPQHF
.,TRBV5-6,TRBJ2-5,13,TGTGCCAGCAGCTCGGTTTCACAAGAGACCCAGTACTTC,CASSSVSQETQYF
TRBD1,TRBV30,TRBJ1-3,14,TGTGCCTGGAGCGAAACAGGGGCTGGAAACACCATATATTTT,CAWSETGAGNTIYF